This TCR beta chain was retrieved from a study of human CD8 memory T cell subsets. Notes on the study in general: In the comparison of repertoires, stem-like memory and precursor exhausted T cells overlapped only minimally. High diversity, at similar levels, marked stem-like memory and precursor exhausted T cells but not effector memory cells.

Stem-like memory CD8+ T cells (TSTEM) were CCR7+ PD-1- TIGIT-. The authors enriched total CD8+ T cells by negative magnetic separation. To note about this clonotype: What it binds is not known.

Libraries for TCR beta were constructed using UMI-labeled 5' RACE. TCRdb processed the 5' RACE reads again and assigns one entry to each CDR3 protein, with no DNA. This listing includes fewer than 20,000 distinct CDR3 sequences. Germline lookup yields CDR1 SGHAT and CDR2 FQNNGV. This CDR3 spans 15 amino acids. Sequenced sample: CD8+ stem-like memory T cells (TSCM and TCM) sorted from PBMCs. The subset denotes: stem-like memory CD8 T cells (TSTEM), CCR7+ PD-1- TIGIT-. The V gene is TRBV11-2, the J gene TRBJ2-1; TCRdb's D gene call, TRBD1, goes unchecked for lack of DNA. The source of this sequence is a human donor in good health. CDR3 loop: CASSPGTSSYNEQFF.